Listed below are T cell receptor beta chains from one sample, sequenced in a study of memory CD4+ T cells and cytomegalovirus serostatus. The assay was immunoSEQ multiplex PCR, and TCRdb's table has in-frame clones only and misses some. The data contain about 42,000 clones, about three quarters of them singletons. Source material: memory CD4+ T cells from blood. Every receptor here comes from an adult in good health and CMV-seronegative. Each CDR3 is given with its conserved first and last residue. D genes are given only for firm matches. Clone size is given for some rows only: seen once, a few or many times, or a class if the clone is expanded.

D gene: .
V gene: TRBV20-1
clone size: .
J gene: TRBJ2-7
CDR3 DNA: TGCAGTGCTAGAGATACATACGAGCAGTACTTC
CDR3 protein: CSARDTYEQYF

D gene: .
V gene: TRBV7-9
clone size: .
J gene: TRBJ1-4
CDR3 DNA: TGTGCCAGCAGCCTCGGGACATTGGGAGGAACTAATGAAAAACTGTTTTTT
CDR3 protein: CASSLGTLGGTNEKLFF

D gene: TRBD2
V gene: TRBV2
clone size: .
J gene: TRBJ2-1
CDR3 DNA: TGTGCCAGCCAGCGGGGGGACAATGAGCAGTTCTTC
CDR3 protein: CASQRGDNEQFF

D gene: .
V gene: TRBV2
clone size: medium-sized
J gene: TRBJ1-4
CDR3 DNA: TGTGCCAGCGGGCAGGAGAATGAAAAACTGTTTTTT
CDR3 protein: CASGQENEKLFF

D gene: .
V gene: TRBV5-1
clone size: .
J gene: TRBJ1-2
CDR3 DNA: TGCGCCAGCAGCTTGGCCCGTGGTGGGGAGGGCTACACCTTC
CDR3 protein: CASSLARGGEGYTF

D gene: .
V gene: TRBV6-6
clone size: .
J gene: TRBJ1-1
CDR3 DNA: TGTGCCAGCAGCCGTCAAACCGTGAACACTGAAGCTTTCTTT
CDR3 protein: CASSRQTVNTEAFF

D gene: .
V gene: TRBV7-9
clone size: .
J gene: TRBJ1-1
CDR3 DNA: TGTGCCAGCAGCCAACAGGGGAACACTGAAGCTTTCTTT
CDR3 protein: CASSQQGNTEAFF

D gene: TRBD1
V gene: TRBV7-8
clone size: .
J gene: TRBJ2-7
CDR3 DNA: TGTGCCAGCAGCTTAAGGGACAGCTCCTACGAGCAGTACTTC
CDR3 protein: CASSLRDSSYEQYF

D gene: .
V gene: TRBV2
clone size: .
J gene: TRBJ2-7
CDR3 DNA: TGTGCCAGCAGTGTGGCGGGGACTCCCGAGCAGTACTTC
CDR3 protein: CASSVAGTPEQYF

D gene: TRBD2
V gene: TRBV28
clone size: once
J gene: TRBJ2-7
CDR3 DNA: TGTGCCAGCAGTTTTAGCGGGGGGGCCTTCGAGCAGTACTTC
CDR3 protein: CASSFSGGAFEQYF

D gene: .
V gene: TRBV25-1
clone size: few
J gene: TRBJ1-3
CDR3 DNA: TGTGCCAGCAGTGAAGAAAAGAGTGGAAACACCATATATTTT
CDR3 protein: CASSEEKSGNTIYF

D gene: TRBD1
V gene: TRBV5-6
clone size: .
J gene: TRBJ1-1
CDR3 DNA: TGTGCCAGCACCCAGGGGGCGCGCACTGAAGCTTTCTTT
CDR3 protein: CASTQGARTEAFF

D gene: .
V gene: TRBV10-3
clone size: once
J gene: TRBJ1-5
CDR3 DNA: TGTGCCATCAGTGAAAGGGGAAATAGCAATCAGCCCCAGCATTTT
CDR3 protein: CAISERGNSNQPQHF

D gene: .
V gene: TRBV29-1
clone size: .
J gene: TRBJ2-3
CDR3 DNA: TGCAGCGTTGAAGATAGTGGGGTCGCAGATACGCAGTATTTT
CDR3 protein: CSVEDSGVADTQYF

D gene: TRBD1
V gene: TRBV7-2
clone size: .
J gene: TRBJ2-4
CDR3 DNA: TGTGCCAGCAGCTTGAATCCCGGGACAGACCCTCTACGGTACTTC
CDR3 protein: CASSLNPGTDPLRYF

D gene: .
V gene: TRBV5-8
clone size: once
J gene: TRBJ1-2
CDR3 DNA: TGTGCCAGCAGCTTGGTTGGCTATGGCTACACCTTC
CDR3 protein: CASSLVGYGYTF